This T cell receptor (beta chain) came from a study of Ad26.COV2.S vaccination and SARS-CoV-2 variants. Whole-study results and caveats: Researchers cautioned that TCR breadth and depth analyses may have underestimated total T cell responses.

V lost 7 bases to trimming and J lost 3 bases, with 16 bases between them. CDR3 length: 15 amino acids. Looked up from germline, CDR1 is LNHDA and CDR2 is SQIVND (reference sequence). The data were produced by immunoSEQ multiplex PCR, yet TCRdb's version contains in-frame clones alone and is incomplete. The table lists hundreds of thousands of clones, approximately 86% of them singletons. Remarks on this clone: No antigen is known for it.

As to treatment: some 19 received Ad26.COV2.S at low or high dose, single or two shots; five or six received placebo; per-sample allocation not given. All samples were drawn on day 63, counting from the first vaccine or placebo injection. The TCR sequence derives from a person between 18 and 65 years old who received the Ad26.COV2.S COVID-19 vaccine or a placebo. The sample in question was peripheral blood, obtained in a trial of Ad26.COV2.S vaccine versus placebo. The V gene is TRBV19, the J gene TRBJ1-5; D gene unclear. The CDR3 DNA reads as TGTGCCAGTACCCTCCTGGACGGCTTCAATCAGCCCCAGCATTTT. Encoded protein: CASTLLDGFNQPQHF.